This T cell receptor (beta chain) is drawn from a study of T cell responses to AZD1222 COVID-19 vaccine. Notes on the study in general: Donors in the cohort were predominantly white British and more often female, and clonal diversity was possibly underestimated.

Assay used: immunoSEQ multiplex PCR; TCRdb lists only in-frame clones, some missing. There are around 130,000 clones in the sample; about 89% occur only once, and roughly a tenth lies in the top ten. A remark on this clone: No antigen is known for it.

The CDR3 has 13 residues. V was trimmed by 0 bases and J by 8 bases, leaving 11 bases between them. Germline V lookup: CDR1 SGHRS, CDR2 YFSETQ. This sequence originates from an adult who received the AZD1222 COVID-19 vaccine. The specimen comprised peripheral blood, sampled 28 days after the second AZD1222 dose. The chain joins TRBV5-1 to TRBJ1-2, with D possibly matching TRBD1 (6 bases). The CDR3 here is CASSLEQGRGYTF. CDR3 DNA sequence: TGCGCCAGCAGCTTGGAACAGGGTCGCGGCTACACCTTC.